This record covers a single TCR beta chain. Its antigen is unidentified. Sequencing was performed with immunoSEQ multiplex PCR; in TCRdb, only in-frame clones are kept and a portion is missing. The table lists 510,000 or so clones, around 90% of them singletons. This sample is drawn from a study of Ad26.COV2.S vaccination and SARS-CoV-2 variants. Study information: Ad26.COV2.S shots went into the muscle once or twice, 56 days apart.

The germline V gene has CDR1 MNHNY and CDR2 SVGAGI (reference sequence). Trimming cost V 5 bases and J 5 bases, with 15 bases left between them. The CDR3 length is 14 residues. The study's findings and limits: With respect to non-spike TCR breadth, vaccine and placebo recipients were similar.

Treatment reported: 15 to 20 received Ad26.COV2.S at low or high dose, single or two shots; about 5 received placebo; per-sample allocation not given. Sampling took place 63 days after the first vaccine or placebo injection. Specimen: peripheral blood, collected in a trial of Ad26.COV2.S vaccine versus placebo. This chain uses TRBV6-6 with TRBJ2-5, with D perhaps TRBD2 (5 bases). The sequence was obtained from a person between 18 and 59 years old who received the Ad26.COV2.S COVID-19 vaccine or a placebo. The CDR3 DNA sequence: TGTGCCAGCAGTGATCACTTACGAGGGGAGACCCAGTACTTC. Translation: CASSDHLRGETQYF.